This is a list of T cell receptor beta chains from one sample in a study of cytomegalovirus exposure and HLA in healthy donors. Method: immunoSEQ multiplex PCR; TCRdb's copy keeps in-frame clones and lacks some. The sample holds about 130,000 clones, over 80% seen once. The specimen was PBMCs. Every receptor here comes from a boy under 18 in good health and CMV-seronegative. Both conserved end residues are part of each CDR3. The D gene is left open where the match is weak. Clone size is shown for a subset of rows, as once, few, many or a class of expanded clone.

>.|TRBJ2-1|.|TRBV4-3
CASSQDLVAGANNEQFF
TGCGCCAGCAGCCAAGATCTAGTGGCGGGGGCCAACAATGAGCAGTTCTTC
>.|TRBJ1-3|.|TRBV4-1
CASSQTSLEGSSSGNTIYF
TGCGCCAGCAGCCAAACTTCCCTCGAAGGCTCTAGCTCTGGAAACACCATATATTTT
>.|TRBJ2-3|.|TRBV5-8
CASSFEGTKDTQYF
TGTGCCAGCAGCTTCGAGGGTACGAAAGATACGCAGTATTTT
>.|TRBJ1-6|.|TRBV6-5
CASRTKTASGPLHF
TGTGCCAGCAGAACCAAGACAGCTTCTGGGCCCCTCCACTTT
>.|TRBJ1-1|.|TRBV5-4
CASSLNGRDDPEAFF
TGTGCCAGCAGCTTGAACGGGAGAGACGACCCTGAAGCTTTCTTT
>.|TRBJ2-7|.|TRBV6-6
CASSPAESAEEYF
TGTGCCAGCAGTCCGGCGGAGTCGGCGGAAGAGTACTTC
>few|TRBJ1-2|.|TRBV5-4
CASSAPLRGYTF
TGTGCCAGCAGCGCACCCTTGAGAGGCTACACCTTC
>.|TRBJ2-5|TRBD2|TRBV5-6
CASSFGGETQYF
TGTGCCAGCAGCTTCGGGGGGGAGACCCAGTACTTC
>once|TRBJ2-2|.|TRBV5-6
CASSLWGLLNTGELFF
TGTGCCAGCAGCTTGTGGGGACTCTTAAACACCGGGGAGCTGTTTTTT
>.|TRBJ2-5|.|TRBV5-4
CASSMDLYQETQYF
TGTGCCAGCAGCATGGACTTATACCAAGAGACCCAGTACTTC
>.|TRBJ2-1|.|TRBV6-5
CASSLNLDNEQFF
TGTGCCAGCAGTCTGAACTTAGACAATGAGCAGTTCTTC
>.|TRBJ1-2|.|TRBV6-4
CASSDMGGGYTF
TGTGCCAGCAGTGACATGGGGGGAGGCTACACCTTC
>.|TRBJ2-3|.|TRBV5-4
CASSLEDGSQGTQYF
TGTGCCAGCAGCTTGGAGGACGGGTCCCAGGGTACGCAGTATTTT
>.|TRBJ1-4|TRBD1|TRBV2
CASRIRGPPNEKLFF
TGTGCCAGCAGAATAAGGGGGCCGCCTAATGAAAAACTGTTTTTT